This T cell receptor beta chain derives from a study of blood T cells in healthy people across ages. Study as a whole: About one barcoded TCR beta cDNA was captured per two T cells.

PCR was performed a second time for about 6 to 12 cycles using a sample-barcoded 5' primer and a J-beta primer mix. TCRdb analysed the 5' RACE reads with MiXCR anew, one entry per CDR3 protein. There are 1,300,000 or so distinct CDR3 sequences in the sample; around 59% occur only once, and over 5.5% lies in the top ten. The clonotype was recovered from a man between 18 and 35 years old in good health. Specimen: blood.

The CDR3 bases are TGTGCCAGCAGTTTTCGGACAGGGGCCACTGATACGCAGTATTTT. Amino acid sequence: CASSFRTGATDTQYF. The chain uses TRBV6-6 and TRBJ2-3; 9 nucleotides line up with TRBD1. The germline V gene has CDR1 MNHNY and CDR2 SVGAGI (reference sequence). This CDR3 is built from 15 residues. The trim removed 4 bases at V and 6 bases at J, leaving 8 bases unmatched.